These T cell receptor beta chains were read from a single sample in a study of CD8 T cells in Susac syndrome. TCRdb processed the immunoSEQ multiplex PCR reads anew with MiXCR; each CDR3 protein has one entry. Found here are 77,000 or so distinct CDR3 sequences, approximately 94% of them singletons; the top ten hold about 0.53%. The source material was CD4+ T cells from PBMCs. The receptors derive from a human donor with Susac syndrome. The conserved cysteine and the conserved F or W are not part of the CDR3 here. Some rows mark clone size as missing; the rest say once, few, many or name a class of expanded clone.

j_call v_call clone_size cdr3_aa
TRBJ2-1 TRBV5-1 NA ASSGSGTGLPWGSYNEQF
TRBJ2-1 TRBV6-1 NA ASSTEAGDYNEQF
TRBJ2-1 TRBV7-3 NA ASSSRHSNEQF
TRBJ1-2 TRBV29-1 NA SVEMRNPNYGYT
TRBJ1-5 TRBV11-2 NA ASSSSGHNQPQH
TRBJ2-1 TRBV6-4 NA ASSDSAGGHNEQF
TRBJ2-1 TRBV2 once ASMMTSTEQF
TRBJ2-3 TRBV19 NA ASSHEATQY
TRBJ2-5 TRBV20-1 NA SASSIQETQY
TRBJ2-5 TRBV29-1 NA SVVTGGRGETQY
TRBJ1-1 TRBV5-8 NA ASSFSRGWGNTEAF
TRBJ2-3 TRBV30 NA AWSQEDTQY
TRBJ1-5 TRBV12-5 NA ASGLGLQGAGNQPQH
TRBJ1-2 TRBV25-1 once ATRRGENLDYGYT
TRBJ2-7 TRBV5-1 once ASSLRDSSYEQY
TRBJ1-5 TRBV7-8 NA ASSGPSQGGGNQPQH
TRBJ2-7 TRBV2 NA ASRGRQGQVHEQY
TRBJ1-2 TRBV4-2 once ASSAPRQGDYGYT
TRBJ1-4 TRBV30 NA AWSAPGASNEKLF
TRBJ2-6 TRBV2 NA ASWTGGISGANVLT
TRBJ2-1 TRBV11-3 once ASSSGMERRSSYNEQF
TRBJ2-3 TRBV5-1 NA ASCPHSEASTDTQY
TRBJ2-1 TRBV14 NA ASSQDLGLGSYNEQF
TRBJ2-4 TRBV9 NA ASSEREANIQY
TRBJ2-3 TRBV7-2 NA ASSRAGPSTDTQY
TRBJ2-5 TRBV7-3 NA ASSLTGVLAGAETQY
TRBJ1-2 TRBV6-5 once ASSYSSRGGGSYGYT
TRBJ2-5 TRBV18 NA ASSGGHIETQY